This entry concerns a single T cell receptor (beta chain). Data came from immunoSEQ multiplex PCR; TCRdb stores just in-frame clones and leaves some out. The sample carries 40,000 to 60,000 clones, about 80% recorded once. This sample stems from a study of OX40 agonist ivuxolimab in advanced cancers. Study-level background: Dosing consisted of intravenous ivuxolimab at 0.01 to 10 mg/kg every 2 weeks.

Samples were taken at baseline and on day 1 of cycles 4 and 7. Germline V gene lookup returns CDR1 MNHEY and CDR2 SMNVEV (reference sequence). The CDR3 has 16 residues. With V trimmed by 3 bases and J by 5 bases, 11 bases remained unmatched. Sample: CD4+ or CD8+ T cells sorted from blood, taken in a trial of the OX40 agonist ivuxolimab. The chain uses TRBV27 and TRBJ2-7; 9 bases match TRBD2. The source is an adult with an advanced solid tumor such as melanoma, head and neck, liver or kidney cancer. The CDR3: CASSFFAGGPRNEQYF. The DNA for the CDR3 is TGTGCCAGCAGTTTCTTCGCGGGAGGGCCGAGGAACGAGCAGTACTTC.